This T cell receptor beta chain was obtained from a study of identical twins. Study observations and caveats: Clonotypes of the beta chain that were abundant in cord blood carried fewer insertions (memory repertoires showed none).

In the case of this clonotype: Antigen: not known.

A universal primer site was incorporated via template switching, and the cDNA contained unique molecular identifiers. TCRdb called the 5' RACE reads again in MiXCR, with one record for every CDR3 protein. The sample contains over 500,000 distinct CDR3 sequences, less than 25% of which appear only once. The germline V gene has CDR1 KGHSH and CDR2 LQKENI. V was pared by 3 bases and J by 0 bases, with 11 bases between. This CDR3 region has 16 residues. This same sample was also part of a study on T cells expressing NK-cell markers. From that report: Top CD8+ clonotypes included the dominant CD3+CD56+NKG2C+ clonotypes in 5 or 6 donors. Expanded NKG2C+ T cell clones were not confirmed as HCMV-specific.

Specimen: CD4+ T cells sorted from blood. The chain is built from TRBV18 and TRBJ2-2; no firm D call. This clonotype was obtained from a woman under 30 in good health. Written as DNA, the CDR3 is TGTGCCAGCTCACCCCTGGAGCTCGCGAACACCGGGGAGCTGTTTTTT. This translates into CASSPLELANTGELFF.